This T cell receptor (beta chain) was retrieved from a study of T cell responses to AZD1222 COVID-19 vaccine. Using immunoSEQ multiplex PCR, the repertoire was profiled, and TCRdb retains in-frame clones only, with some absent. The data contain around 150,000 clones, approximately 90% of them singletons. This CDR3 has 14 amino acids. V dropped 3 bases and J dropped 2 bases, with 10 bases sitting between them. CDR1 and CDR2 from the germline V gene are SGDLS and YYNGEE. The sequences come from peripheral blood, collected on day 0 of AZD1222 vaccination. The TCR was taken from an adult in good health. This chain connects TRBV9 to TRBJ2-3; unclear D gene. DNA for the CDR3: TGTGCCAGCAGCGGAGACCAATACACAGATACGCAGTATTTT. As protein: CASSGDQYTDTQYF.